Below are 28 T cell receptor beta chains sequenced from a single sample in a study of blood T cell repertoires in COVID-19. Profiling relied on immunoSEQ multiplex PCR, and the TCRdb table lists in-frame clones only, not all of them. The sample includes 85,000 to 120,000 clones, roughly 80% seen only once; the top ten take around 4%. Sequencing was performed on peripheral blood. The receptors here all came from a human donor in a cohort sampled during active COVID-19.

The rearrangement uses TRBV2 and TRBJ2-5; 7 bases agree with TRBD1. The V and J ends lost 6 bases and 5 bases, in that order; junction bases with no gene match: 9. The CDR3 is 14 amino acids. Germline CDR1 is SNHLY and CDR2 is FYNNEI. The CDR3 sequence is CASSLDRVAETQYF. CDR3 in DNA: TGTGCCAGCAGCCTCGACAGGGTCGCCGAGACCCAGTACTTC.

The rearrangement joins TRBV6-2 or TRBV6-3 to TRBJ1-1, with a weak D call TRBD1 (6 bases). The CDR3 has 15 amino acids. Germline CDR1 is MNHEY and CDR2 is SVGEGT. V was cut by 4 bases and J by 5 bases, with 17 bases left in between. In DNA, the CDR3 is TGTGCCAGCAGTTCCCCGGGGGGCGGGGGTACTGAAGCTTTCTTT. Its translation is CASSSPGGGGTEAFF.

The J gene is TRBJ2-7, the V gene TRBV6-2 or TRBV6-3; possible D gene TRBD1, 6 bases. The CDR3 extends over 15 amino acids. Germline lookup yields CDR1 MNHEY and CDR2 SVGEGT. V dropped 2 bases and J dropped 0 bases, with 11 bases sitting between them. The CDR3 bases are TGTGCCAGCAGTTACGGGGGCGGGCTCTCCTACGAGCAGTACTTC. Its protein product is CASSYGGGLSYEQYF.

This clone occurred once. The chain is built from TRBV28 and TRBJ2-3; D ambiguous. The CDR3 is 13 amino acids. Trimming took off 2 bases at V and 6 bases at J, with 9 bases between the two ends. Germline values: CDR1 MDHEN, CDR2 SYDVKM. In DNA, the CDR3 is TGTGCCAGCAGTTTACCGTTGCGTGATACGCAGTATTTT. As protein: CASSLPLRDTQYF.

V usage is TRBV20-1 and J usage is TRBJ1-1; possible D gene TRBD1, 6 bases. Germline CDR1 reads DFQATT; CDR2 reads SNEGSKA (reference sequence). This CDR3 has 13 amino acids. The CDR3 DNA reads TGCAGGGGTAGTACAGGGTCGAACACTGAAGCTTTCTTT. Its translation is CRGSTGSNTEAFF.

The chain uses TRBV3-1 (or the pseudogene TRBV3-2) and TRBJ2-5; 7 bases align to TRBD2. V gave up 4 bases and J gave up 5 bases; unmatched junction bases: 10. This CDR3 has 15 amino acids. CDR1 is LGHDT and CDR2 is YNNKEL in the germline V gene (reference sequence). The DNA for the CDR3 is TGTGCCAGCAGCCCCTGGGAGGGTGCCCTGGAGACCCAGTACTTC. Its translation is CASSPWEGALETQYF.

V and J are TRBV30 and TRBJ2-6; D is uncertain. The V gene's germline CDR1 is GTSNPN and CDR2 SVGIG (reference sequence). The CDR3 contains 15 residues. V was pared by 1 base and J by 0 bases, with 7 bases between. CDR3 region: CAWSERSSGANVLTF. The CDR3 DNA reads TGTGCCTGGAGTGAGCGTAGCTCTGGGGCCAACGTCCTGACTTTC.

Regarding this clone: The identical CDR3 is also encoded by other nucleotide sequences in the sample. J is TRBJ1-6 and V is TRBV5-4; TRBD1 might be the D (5 bases). The ends were cut back, 0 bases at V and 4 bases at J, with 5 bases in the middle. This CDR3 has 14 residues. The germline CDR1 and CDR2 sequences are SGHNT and YYREEE (reference sequence). CDR3 region: CASSLDRYNSPLHF. In DNA form, the CDR3 reads TGTGCCAGCAGCTTGGACAGGTATAATTCACCCCTCCACTTT.

The rearrangement uses TRBV7-6 and TRBJ2-3; 7 positions agree with TRBD2. Germline V lookup: CDR1 SGHVS, CDR2 FNYEAQ. The CDR3 is made up of 16 amino acids. The junction had 6 bases not matched to a gene; V was cut back by 1 base and J by 2 bases. DNA of the CDR3: TGTGCCAGCAGCTTAGGACTAGCACCCTTCACAGATACGCAGTATTTT. Amino acid sequence: CASSLGLAPFTDTQYF.

This clone was seen a handful of times. The gene calls are TRBV6-1 and TRBJ1-2; 10 nucleotides agree with TRBD1. The CDR3 has 15 residues. Germline V lookup: CDR1 MNHNS, CDR2 SASEGT. With 0 bases clipped from V and 3 bases from J, the junction kept 1 base outside the gene matches. CDR3 loop: CASSEAGTGDYGYTF. The CDR3, as DNA: TGTGCCAGCAGTGAAGCGGGGACAGGGGACTATGGCTACACCTTC.

This clone showed up just a few times. The chain has TRBV10-3 and TRBJ1-5; D is ambiguous. V lost 0 bases and J 1 base, leaving 7 bases between the germline ends. Germline CDR1 and CDR2: ENHRY and SYGVKD. The CDR3 is made up of 15 amino acids. In DNA, the CDR3 is TGTGCCATCAGTGAGTCGAACTTAAGCAATCAGCCCCAGCATTTT. Translating gives CAISESNLSNQPQHF.

J is TRBJ2-1 and V is TRBV7-9, with a possible D match to TRBD1 (5 bases). V shed 5 bases and J shed 10 bases, with 9 bases lying between them. CDR3 length equals 11 residues. Germline V gene lookup returns CDR1 SEHNR and CDR2 FQNEAQ (reference sequence). The CDR3 nucleotides are TGTGCCAGCAGCATCAAGGGGGAGCAGTTCTTC. The encoded protein is CASSIKGEQFF.

The chain couples TRBV19 to TRBJ1-4; D is perhaps TRBD1 (5 bases). CDR3 size: 16 residues. The germline gives CDR1 LNHDA, CDR2 SQIVND (reference sequence). V was cut by 4 bases and J by 3 bases, with 15 bases left in between. CDR3 coding DNA: TGTGCCAGTAGTAGCCCCCGCCAGGGCCCTAATGAAAAACTGTTTTTT. Amino acid sequence: CASSSPRQGPNEKLFF.

The rearrangement uses TRBV7-3 and TRBJ2-6; D unclear. Germline loops: CDR1 SGHTA, CDR2 FQGTGA. Trimming cost V 4 bases and J 0 bases, with 4 bases left between them. The length of the CDR3 is 14 residues. For the CDR3, the DNA is TGTGCCAGCAGCTCCAGCTCTGGGGCCAACGTCCTGACTTTC. Amino acid sequence: CASSSSSGANVLTF.

This chain joins TRBV6-2 or TRBV6-3 and TRBJ2-4; D is perhaps TRBD1 (6 bases). The CDR3 covers 16 residues. CDR1 is MNHEY, CDR2 SVGEGT, per germline. With 2 bases removed from V and 0 bases from J, the gap between germline ends came to 11 bases. The CDR3 DNA is TGTGCCAGCAGTTACGCCGGGACAACAGCCAAAAACATTCAGTACTTC. It yields the protein CASSYAGTTAKNIQYF.

This clone was recorded a few times. The V and J genes are TRBV18 and TRBJ2-1; TRBD1 matches at 9 bases. The CDR3 consists of 15 residues. V was clipped by 3 bases and J by 7 bases; unmatched bases: 7. CDR1 and CDR2 from the germline V gene are KGHSH and LQKENI. The CDR3 reads CASSPGDRVTNEQFF. The CDR3 bases are TGTGCCAGCTCACCGGGGGACAGGGTGACAAATGAGCAGTTCTTC.

The chain joins TRBV7-2 to TRBJ2-7; 9 bases align to TRBD1. Germline CDR1 SGHTA, CDR2 FQGNSA. With V trimmed by 4 bases and J by 3 bases, 4 bases remained unmatched. The CDR3 loop spans 14 amino acids. DNA of the CDR3: TGTGCCAGCAGCTCCGCGACAGGGGGCTACGAGCAGTACTTC. This codes for CASSSATGGYEQYF.

The chain joins TRBV27 to TRBJ2-3; 7 bases fit TRBD2. Trimming cost V 4 bases and J 0 bases; bases outside gene matches: 7. Per germline, CDR1 MNHEY and CDR2 SMNVEV (reference sequence). CDR3 length: 16 residues. The CDR3 is CASSSLGRGSTDTQYF. The CDR3, as DNA: TGTGCCAGCAGTTCTCTGGGGCGGGGGAGCACAGATACGCAGTATTTT.

The CDR3, as DNA: TGTGCCAGCAGTTCCGGGACAGTTAATTCACCCCTCCACTTT. It encodes CASSSGTVNSPLHF. V gene TRBV28 combines with J gene TRBJ1-6; 7 positions agree with TRBD1. The germline V gene encodes CDR1 MDHEN and CDR2 SYDVKM. The CDR3 sequence is 14 residues long. With 4 bases clipped from V and 6 bases from J, the junction kept 3 bases outside the gene matches.

The chain uses TRBV6-2 or TRBV6-3 and TRBJ2-1; possible D gene TRBD2, 6 bases. Germline V gene sequence: CDR1 MNHEY, CDR2 SVGEGT. With 5 bases removed from V and 7 bases from J, the gap between germline ends came to 21 bases. The CDR3 loop spans 16 amino acids. CDR3 in DNA: TGTGCCAGCAGTAGAGCGTTCCGGGGGACGGGGAATGAGCAGTTCTTC. Translated, it gives CASSRAFRGTGNEQFF.

The V and J genes are TRBV3-1 (or the pseudogene TRBV3-2) and TRBJ2-5; 11 bases agree with TRBD2. This CDR3 is 16 amino acids long. Per the germline V gene, CDR1 is LGHDT and CDR2 is YNNKEL (reference sequence). Losses at the gene ends were 4 bases for V and 13 bases for J; bases not matched to a gene: 17. CDR3 in amino acids: CASSPDLGASGGRMYF. The CDR3 bases are TGTGCCAGCAGCCCTGACCTAGGGGCTAGCGGGGGGCGGATGTACTTC.

The sample holds one count of this clone. The V and J genes are TRBV5-1 and TRBJ2-3, with 8 bases fitting TRBD2. Unmatched junction bases numbered 14, after V lost 2 bases and J lost 6 bases. Germline CDR1 is SGHRS and CDR2 is YFSETQ. The CDR3 totals 17 residues. The CDR3, as DNA: TGCGCCAGCAGCTTCCAACCAGCGGGGGCACCTCCCGATACGCAGTATTTT. Translating gives CASSFQPAGAPPDTQYF.

The chain is built from TRBV14 and TRBJ1-4; D gene unclear. CDR3 length equals 15 residues. From germline, CDR1 is SGHDN and CDR2 FVKESK. Trimming took off 4 bases at V and 5 bases at J, with 14 bases between the two ends. CDR3 nucleotides: TGTGCCAGCAGCCGCGCGGGGAGAGGGAATGAAAAACTGTTTTTT. It yields the protein CASSRAGRGNEKLFF.

This clone was picked up one time. This chain connects TRBV5-4 to TRBJ1-1, with TRBD1 matching over 9 bases. The CDR3 extends over 14 amino acids. V shed 4 bases and J 1 base; nucleotides not matched to a gene: 2. CDR1 and CDR2 (germline): SGHNT, YYREEE (reference sequence). CDR3 residues: CASSQDRGNTEAFF. The DNA for the CDR3 is TGTGCCAGCAGCCAGGACAGGGGGAACACTGAAGCTTTCTTT.

The J gene is TRBJ2-7, the V gene TRBV7-5; the listed D gene, TRBD2, was not tested against the DNA. TRBV7-5 is marked as a pseudogene. The CDR3 extends over 15 amino acids. DNA of the CDR3: TGTGCCAGAAGCTTAGACCTAGCGGGAGACTACGAGCAGTACTTC. Encoded protein: CARSLDLAGDYEQYF.

The V gene is TRBV6-5, the J gene TRBJ1-5, with 7 nucleotides matching TRBD1. This CDR3 spans 14 amino acids. V lost 6 bases and J lost 4; bases outside the gene matches: 6. Germline CDR1 reads MNHEY; CDR2 reads SVGAGI. The CDR3 DNA follows: TGTGCCAGCAGCCGACAGGGTCGGAATCAGCCCCAGCATTTT. As protein: CASSRQGRNQPQHF.

The chain employs TRBV4-2 and TRBJ2-3; D might be TRBD1 (6 bases). The V gene's germline CDR1 is LGHNA and CDR2 YNFKEQ. The CDR3 spans 16 residues. V lost 4 bases to trimming and J lost 0 bases, with 14 bases between them. The CDR3 DNA is TGTGCCAGCAGCCCCCGACAGGTAACTAGCACAGATACGCAGTATTTT. It translates to CASSPRQVTSTDTQYF.

The rearrangement uses TRBV9 and TRBJ2-7, with a weak D call TRBD2 (6 bases). The germline gives CDR1 SGDLS, CDR2 YYNGEE. V was clipped by 0 bases and J by 3 bases, with 7 bases between them. The CDR3 consists of 13 residues. The CDR3 bases are TGTGCCAGCAGCGTAGGGGGGGACTACGAGCAGTACTTC. Its protein product is CASSVGGDYEQYF.